This TCR beta chain is drawn from a study of blood T cell repertoires in COVID-19. The wider study: Collection of acute and convalescent COVID-19 samples took place in the United States, Italy and Spain. The cDNA or gDNA used as material had been derived from T cells, B-cell-depleted T cells, or PBMCs.

This table comes from immunoSEQ multiplex PCR, and its TCRdb copy is limited to in-frame clones, with some not included. Of about 44,000 clones listed, approximately 86% are singletons. The sequence derives from a woman in her 70s with acute or convalescent COVID-19. Sequenced input: peripheral blood.

The DNA for the CDR3 is TGTGCCAGCAGTTACAGTGGCCGAACGGGTAATTCACCCCTCCACTTT. Its protein is CASSYSGRTGNSPLHF. This chain links TRBV6-5 with TRBJ1-6; D gene ambiguous. Trimming cost V 2 bases and J 6 bases, with 14 bases left between them. The CDR3 has 16 residues. CDR1 is MNHEY, CDR2 SVGAGI, per germline.